This TCR beta chain was sequenced for a study of blood T cell repertoires in COVID-19. The germline V gene encodes CDR1 LGHDT and CDR2 YNNKEL (reference sequence). V was pared by 5 bases and J by 1 base, with 11 bases of the junction left unmatched. The CDR3 spans 18 residues. Sequencing was performed with immunoSEQ multiplex PCR; in TCRdb, only in-frame clones are kept and a portion is missing. The sample has under 250,000 clones; about 86% are singletons. This clone was observed a single time. The sequenced sample consisted of peripheral blood. The chain couples TRBV3-1 (or the pseudogene TRBV3-2) to TRBJ2-1; 10 positions agree with TRBD2. This sequence was found in a man in his forties with active or convalescent COVID-19. The chain's CDR3 is CASSSSSHSGRSYNEQFF. In nucleotides, the CDR3 is TGTGCCAGCAGCTCCTCCTCCCATAGCGGGAGGTCCTACAATGAGCAGTTCTTC.